This passage covers 27 T cell receptor beta chains from one sample sequenced in a study of regulatory T cells in long-lasting Graves disease. Time point indicated: newly diagnosed GD, antithyroid drugs for less than 3 months. The TCR library was made from RNA extracted from PBMCs. Libraries of TCR beta came from iRepertoire HTBI primers plus Arm-PCR of CDR3 regions. TCRdb analysed the multiplex PCR reads with MiXCR anew, one entry per CDR3 protein. This table has 200,000 to 250,000 distinct CDR3 sequences, roughly 19% appearing once. The sample also formed part of further work on T cells in Graves' hyperthyroidism and ophthalmopathy.

This specimen consisted of peripheral blood mononuclear cells (PBMCs), obtained at new diagnosis, from a patient treated with antithyroid drugs. These receptors all come from a woman in her thirties with Graves disease.

In this sample, this clonotype turned up many times. Given a much more abundant clone one base away, this may be a read error. The chain is built from TRBV6-2 or TRBV6-3 and TRBJ2-6; D gene uncertain. The germline CDR1 and CDR2 sequences are MNHEY and SVGEGT. Trimming stripped 5 bases from V and 0 bases from J, with 5 bases between. CDR3 size: 14 residues. CDR3: CASSHSSGANVLTF. CDR3 coding DNA: TGTGCCAGCAGTCACAGCTCTGGGGCCAACGTCCTGACTTTC.

This clonotype was observed many times. The chain recombines TRBV12-3 or TRBV12-4 with TRBJ2-7; no firm D call. The V gene lost 2 bases and the J gene lost 7 bases, with 18 bases spanning the gap. The CDR3 spans 15 residues. The CDR3 DNA reads as TGTGCCAGCAGTTTAAGGCAGACCCTTTCCGCGGAGCAGTACTTC. It yields the protein CASSLRQTLSAEQYF.

In its sample, this clonotype was seen a few times. DNA for the CDR3: TGTGCCAGCTCACCGACGGGCAGGCGGAACCAAGAGACCCAGTACTTC. Encoded protein: CASSPTGRRNQETQYF. V gene TRBV18 combines with J gene TRBJ2-1; D unresolved. The J call may be mistaken, given a closer DNA end match to TRBJ2-5. Germline lookup yields CDR1 KGHSH and CDR2 LQKENI. This CDR3 contains 16 residues.

This chain joins TRBV5-4 and TRBJ2-1, with 7 nucleotides matching TRBD2. This CDR3 is 13 amino acids long. With 5 bases clipped from V and 11 bases from J, the junction kept 10 bases outside the gene matches. Germline V gene data show CDR1 as SGHNT and CDR2 as YYREEE (reference sequence). CDR3 bases: TGTGCCAGCAGGGGACGCGGGGGTAGGAAGCAGTTCTTC. Translating it yields CASRGRGGRKQFF.

Remarks on this clonotype: It is likely a read error: a sequence one base away is far more abundant. The chain uses TRBV28 and TRBJ2-1; D may match TRBD1 or TRBD2 (5 bases each). Trimming stripped 7 bases from V and 10 bases from J, with 23 bases between. Per the germline V gene, CDR1 is MDHEN and CDR2 is SYDVKM. The CDR3 has 15 amino acids. The CDR3 reads CASISRGRGAYEQFF. In DNA, the CDR3 is TGTGCCAGCATCTCTCGGGGACGGGGAGCCTACGAGCAGTTCTTC.

This clonotype has ten or more counts. The CDR3 nucleotides read TGTGCCAGCAGCGTACGAGGGGGCTTTGACTCTGGAAACACCATATATTTT. Amino acid sequence: CASSVRGGFDSGNTIYF. This chain uses TRBV9 with TRBJ1-3, with 7 nucleotides matching TRBD1. Germline V gives CDR1 SGDLS, CDR2 YYNGEE. The CDR3 loop spans 17 amino acids. Trimming cost V 1 base and J 0 bases; bases outside gene matches: 7.

For this clonotype: A much larger clone is a single base away; this may be a read error. The genes are TRBV3-1 and TRBJ2-3, with D maybe TRBD2 (7 bases). Per germline, CDR1 LGHDT and CDR2 YNNKEL (reference sequence). The CDR3 is 16 residues long. V was clipped by 8 bases and J by 1 base, with 19 bases between them. CDR3 DNA: TGTGCCAGCCGCCTCCGACGGGGGGCTGGCACAGATACGCAGTATTTT. This translates into CASRLRRGAGTDTQYF.

This clonotype was observed at least ten times. This CDR3 fails to terminate in the conserved phenylalanine or tryptophan, so it likely reflects a read error. The V gene is TRBV3-1, the J gene TRBJ2-5; D perhaps matches TRBD2 (6 bases). The CDR3 length is 14 residues. Trimming shortened V by 4 bases and J by 5 bases, and 14 bases separated the two germline ends. The germline gives CDR1 LGHDT, CDR2 YNNKEL (reference sequence). DNA for the CDR3: TGTGCCAGCAGCCGTCCCCTCCGGGGGGAGACCCAGTACCTC. This encodes CASSRPLRGETQYL.

The chain uses TRBV30 and TRBJ2-2, with D maybe TRBD1 (6 bases). This CDR3 contains 13 residues. V was cut by 1 base and J by 4 bases, with 7 bases left in between. Germline values: CDR1 GTSNPN, CDR2 SVGIG (reference sequence). The CDR3 loop is CAWSGGPTGELFF. The CDR3 DNA reads as TGTGCCTGGAGTGGGGGGCCCACCGGGGAGCTGTTTTTT.

The V call is TRBV18, the J call TRBJ2-5; D is undetermined. The CDR3 extends over 15 amino acids. Germline V gene data show CDR1 as KGHSH and CDR2 as LQKENI. V was pared by 0 bases and J by 1 base, with 9 bases between. CDR3 residues: CASSPPFGLQETQYF. The CDR3 DNA reads TGTGCCAGCTCACCACCGTTCGGTCTCCAAGAGACCCAGTACTTC.

The genes are TRBV7-9 and TRBJ2-7, with a possible D match to TRBD1 (6 bases). This CDR3 spans 15 amino acids. Per the germline V gene, CDR1 is SEHNR and CDR2 is FQNEAQ (reference sequence). Trimming removed 5 bases from V and 2 bases from J, with 16 bases in between. CDR3 coding DNA: TGTGCCAGCAGCCAAAACGCACAGGGTCCCTACGAGCAGTACTTC. Residues: CASSQNAQGPYEQYF.

Ten or more counts support this clonotype. The chain links TRBV3-1 to TRBJ1-2, with 7 bases that match TRBD1. The CDR3 loop spans 15 amino acids. Trimming took 2 bases from V and 1 from J; bases not matched to a gene: 4. Germline lookup yields CDR1 LGHDT and CDR2 YNNKEL (reference sequence). The CDR3 region is CASSQMGQINYGYTF. CDR3 DNA: TGTGCCAGCAGCCAAATGGGACAGATTAACTATGGCTACACCTTC.

This clonotype was seen many times. The chain couples TRBV20-1 to TRBJ1-2, with TRBD1 matching 7 bases. CDR1 DFQATT and CDR2 SNEGSKA come from the germline V gene (reference sequence). CDR3 length: 14 residues. V dropped 3 bases and J dropped 9; count of bases not matched to a gene: 13. The CDR3 sequence is CSASPWEGARSYTF. In DNA, the CDR3 is TGCAGTGCTAGCCCCTGGGAGGGGGCGAGGAGCTACACCTTC.

The sample holds many counts of this clonotype. This sequence joins TRBV5-1 and TRBJ2-5; D gene ambiguous. CDR1 SGHRS and CDR2 YFSETQ come from the germline V gene. This CDR3 has 14 residues. V shed 2 bases and J shed 4 bases, with 12 bases lying between them. CDR3 in DNA: TGCGCCAGCAGCTTCTTCGGGCTGGGAGAGACCCAGTACTTC. Its translation: CASSFFGLGETQYF.

This clonotype occurred many times. The chain combines TRBV6-9 with TRBJ1-5; TRBD1 might be the D (5 bases). This CDR3 contains 16 residues. The V and J ends lost 3 bases and 2 bases respectively, with 14 bases between them. Germline CDR1 and CDR2: MNHGY and SVAAGI. CDR3 coding DNA: TGTGCCAGCAGTTACTCTCGGACACGCGGCAATCAGCCCCAGCATTTT. Translating it yields CASSYSRTRGNQPQHF.

Points on this clonotype: A much bigger clone sits one base away, suggesting this may be a read error. The J gene is TRBJ1-4, the V gene TRBV20-1; a possible D gene is TRBD1 (5 bases). This CDR3 is 19 amino acids long. Trimming stripped 6 bases from V and 8 bases from J, with 34 bases between. Per germline, CDR1 DFQATT and CDR2 SNEGSKA (reference sequence). This CDR3 reads CSAQGPPGRLGEQREKLFF. DNA for the CDR3: TGCAGTGCCCAAGGGCCCCCGGGACGGTTGGGAGAACAAAGGGAAAAACTGTTTTTT.

This clonotype was detected many times. This sequence joins TRBV6-9 and TRBJ2-3; D may be TRBD2 (6 bases). Trimming took off 3 bases at V and 4 bases at J, with 23 bases between the two ends. This CDR3 is 18 amino acids long. The germline V gene encodes CDR1 MNHGY and CDR2 SVAAGI. CDR3 loop: CASSYGDSMVSRSDTQYF. CDR3 DNA: TGTGCCAGCAGTTACGGGGACTCAATGGTTTCCCGGTCAGATACGCAGTATTTT.

The table lists this clonotype with many counts. The genes are TRBV12-5 and TRBJ1-2; no firm D call. The CDR3 has 15 amino acids. The V gene's germline CDR1 is LGHNT and CDR2 FRNRAP. The ends were cut back, 6 bases at V and 4 bases at J, with 18 bases in the middle. The CDR3 region has the DNA TGTGCTAGTGGCTTAGAAGACGGCATCCTCTATGGCTACACCTTC. It is translated as CASGLEDGILYGYTF.

The CDR3 reads CASSVGGVSPGETQYF. The CDR3, as DNA: TGTGCCAGCAGTGTAGGGGGCGTTTCCCCCGGGGAGACCCAGTACTTC. The rearrangement links TRBV2 to TRBJ2-5; TRBD1 agrees at 7 bases. Per the germline V gene, CDR1 is SNHLY and CDR2 is FYNNEI. V shed 4 bases and J 5 bases; nucleotides not matched to a gene: 13. CDR3 size: 16 residues.

This clonotype was counted ten times or more. The chain joins TRBV11-2 to TRBJ2-7, with D maybe TRBD2 (5 bases). The germline V gene has CDR1 SGHAT and CDR2 FQNNGV. The CDR3 runs to 14 residues. V was cut by 3 bases and J by 4 bases, with 13 bases left in between. This chain's CDR3 is CASSFGGPSYEQYF. The DNA of the CDR3 is TGTGCCAGCAGCTTCGGAGGTCCGAGTTACGAGCAGTACTTC.

Comments on this clonotype: This may be a read error: a much more frequent sequence differs by one nucleotide. Given the absence of the conserved phenylalanine or tryptophan at the CDR3 end, a read error is likely. The rearrangement links TRBV6-5 to TRBJ2-3; D call uncertain. The V end was cut by 0 bases, the J end by 3 bases, with 10 bases between. The germline V gene encodes CDR1 MNHEY and CDR2 SVGAGI. The CDR3 contains 15 residues. This CDR3 is CASSYSSPFTDTQYS. The DNA of the CDR3 is TGTGCCAGCAGTTACTCAAGCCCCTTTACAGATACGCAGTATTCT.

This clonotype has ten or more counts. The genes are TRBV28 and TRBJ1-3; maybe TRBD1 (5 bases). From germline, CDR1 is MDHEN and CDR2 SYDVKM. Trimming cost V 6 bases and J 0 bases, with 12 bases left between them. This CDR3 region has 15 residues. The CDR3 is CASSQGRNSGNTIYF. The CDR3 DNA sequence: TGTGCCAGCAGCCAGGGACGTAACTCTGGAAACACCATATATTTT.

At least ten counts were recorded for this clonotype. The rearrangement joins TRBV20-1 to TRBJ2-1, with 11 bases aligning to TRBD2. Germline V gene sequence: CDR1 DFQATT, CDR2 SNEGSKA (reference sequence). The CDR3 is made up of 15 amino acids. Trimming took 6 bases from V and 2 from J; bases not matched to a gene: 6. CDR3 protein: CSAIRLAGTYNEQFF. In nucleotides, the CDR3 is TGCAGTGCCATCAGACTAGCGGGGACCTACAATGAGCAGTTCTTC.

The sample holds many counts of this clonotype. V is TRBV20-1 and J is TRBJ1-1; maybe TRBD1 (6 bases). CDR1 is DFQATT, CDR2 SNEGSKA, per germline (reference sequence). This CDR3 region has 19 residues. Trimming shortened V by 0 bases and J by 1 base, and 24 bases separated the two germline ends. DNA of the CDR3: TGCAGTGCTAGAGATCCAAACAAAGGAAAACAGGGTAGGAACACTGAAGCTTTCTTT. As protein: CSARDPNKGKQGRNTEAFF.

The chain links TRBV11-2 to TRBJ2-7, with 8 bases that match TRBD2. Unmatched junction bases numbered 8, after V lost 5 bases and J lost 5 bases. The CDR3 totals 14 residues. CDR1 SGHAT and CDR2 FQNNGV come from the germline V gene. Here the CDR3 DNA reads TGTGCCAGCAGCCACGCGGGAGGCGTCGACGAGCAGTACTTC. This encodes CASSHAGGVDEQYF.

Details on this clonotype: A read error is likely here: a far larger clone is one base away. The rearrangement links TRBV11-1 to TRBJ1-4; 10 bases fit TRBD1. Germline V gene sequence: CDR1 SGHAT, CDR2 FQDESV (reference sequence). J gave up 8 bases and V 3 bases, and 6 bases lay outside the gene matches. This CDR3 region has 15 residues. The CDR3 region is CASSFSTGGKEKLFF. As DNA, the CDR3 is TGTGCCAGCAGCTTTTCGACAGGGGGCAAAGAAAAACTGTTTTTT.

This clonotype was observed at least ten times. J is TRBJ2-3 and V is TRBV7-9; 9 bases align to TRBD2. V dropped 5 bases and J dropped 0; count of bases not matched to a gene: 6. The CDR3 totals 16 residues. Germline values: CDR1 SEHNR, CDR2 FQNEAQ (reference sequence). The CDR3 DNA is TGTGCCAGCAGCCCACGCGGGGGGGGTAGCACAGATACGCAGTATTTT. It translates to CASSPRGGGSTDTQYF.